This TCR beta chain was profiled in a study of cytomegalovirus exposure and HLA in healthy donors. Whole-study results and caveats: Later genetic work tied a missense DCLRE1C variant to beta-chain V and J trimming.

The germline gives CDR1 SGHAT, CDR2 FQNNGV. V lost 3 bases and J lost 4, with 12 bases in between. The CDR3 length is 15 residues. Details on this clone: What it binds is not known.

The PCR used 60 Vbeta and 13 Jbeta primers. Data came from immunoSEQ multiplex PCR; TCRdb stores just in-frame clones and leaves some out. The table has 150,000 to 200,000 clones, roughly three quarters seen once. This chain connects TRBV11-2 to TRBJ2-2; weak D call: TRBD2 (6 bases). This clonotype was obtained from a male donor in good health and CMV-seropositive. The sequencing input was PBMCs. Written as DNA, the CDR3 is TGTGCCAGCAGCTTTTACAGGAGGGCCACCGGGGAGCTGTTTTTT. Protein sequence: CASSFYRRATGELFF.